This TCR beta chain is from a study of cytomegalovirus exposure and HLA in healthy donors. This clone was seen a single time. Trimming took 3 bases from V and 4 from J; bases not matched to a gene: 5. CDR1 SGHVS and CDR2 FQNEAQ come from the germline V gene. The CDR3 has 16 amino acids. The PCR was carried out with 60 Vbeta primers and 13 Jbeta primers. The protocol was immunoSEQ multiplex PCR, while the TCRdb copy is restricted to in-frame clones and leaves out a portion. The sample has about 150,000 clones; roughly 77% are singletons. Specimen: PBMCs. V and J are TRBV7-8 and TRBJ2-3; 12 nucleotides align to TRBD2. The source is a male donor in good health and CMV-seronegative. CDR3 bases: TGTGCCAGCAGCTTCCTAGCGGGAGGGCCGGCAGATACGCAGTATTTT. Its protein is CASSFLAGGPADTQYF.